These 5 T cell receptor beta chains came from one sample sequenced in a study of response to subunit inactivated influenza vaccine. From the RT-PCR reads, TCRdb called clonotypes with MiXCR, one entry per CDR3 protein. The sample records fewer than 650,000 distinct CDR3 sequences, under 15% being singletons. The specimen comprised PBMCs from blood, sampled roughly 6 weeks after vaccination. Receptors originate from a man in his fifties who received an inactivated influenza vaccine.

This clonotype was seen repeatedly, ten times or more. V usage is TRBV29-1 and J usage is TRBJ2-1; no reliable D call. This CDR3 comprises 13 residues. Trimming pared 0 bases from V and 10 bases from J, leaving 13 bases between. Per the germline V gene, CDR1 is SQVTM and CDR2 is ANQGSEA. CDR3 in amino acids: CSVEEARLNEQFF. The CDR3 nucleotides are TGCAGCGTTGAAGAGGCCCGACTTAACGAGCAGTTCTTC.

The rearrangement links TRBV27 to TRBJ2-7, with D possibly matching TRBD1 (6 bases). V was pared by 4 bases and J by 0 bases, with 13 bases between. This CDR3 has 15 residues. Germline values: CDR1 MNHEY, CDR2 SMNVEV (reference sequence). The CDR3 coding sequence is TGTGCCAGCAGTTCTCAGGGGCGAGGCTCCTACGAGCAGTACTTC. Amino acid sequence: CASSSQGRGSYEQYF.

CDR3 coding DNA: TGTGCCAGCAGTCAGGGGTTGGCCGGGGAGCTGTTTTTT. Its protein is CASSQGLAGELFF. J is TRBJ2-2 and V is TRBV2; D is possibly TRBD1 (6 bases). Per the germline V gene, CDR1 is SNHLY and CDR2 is FYNNEI. The CDR3 totals 13 residues. Trimming cost V 5 bases and J 6 bases, with 10 bases left between them.

This clonotype appeared a few times. This is likely a read error, given that the CDR3 carries no conserved phenylalanine or tryptophan at its end. It is unclear where the CDR3 begins or ends on the DNA, so no DNA is shown, and the CDR3 is as TCRdb lists it. The genes are TRBV12-2 and TRBJ2-1. TRBV12-2 is noted as a pseudogene. The CDR3 length is 9 residues, termini included. The CDR3 loop reads CASRLRGPL.

The V gene is TRBV29-1, the J gene TRBJ2-5; D possibly corresponds to TRBD1 (5 bases). From germline, CDR1 is SQVTM and CDR2 ANQGSEA. V was pared by 8 bases and J by 0 bases, with 10 bases between. This CDR3 is built from 12 residues. The CDR3 DNA reads as TGCAGCATCTCGACAGACCAAGAGACCCAGTACTTC. It encodes CSISTDQETQYF.